This TCR beta chain originates from a study of tumor and adjacent non-tumor tissue in lung cancer. The V end lost 7 bases, the J end lost 0 bases, and 16 bases lay between the germline ends. Germline V gene sequence: CDR1 DFQATT, CDR2 SNEGSKA (reference sequence). CDR3 length: 15 amino acids. This clonotype showed up many times. Three rounds of nested PCR, following a modified ARM-PCR protocol, produced the TCRbeta library. TCRdb processed the multiplex PCR reads anew with MiXCR; each CDR3 protein has one entry. The data show 60,000 to 80,000 distinct CDR3 sequences, 55% to 70% seen once. This sample's RNA came from whole unsorted tissue. More than 3 cm separated this lung sample from the edge of the tumor.

The sequenced material came from distant non-tumor lung tissue. V gene TRBV20-1 combines with J gene TRBJ1-3; D perhaps matches TRBD1 (5 bases). The clonotype originates from a woman in her 50s with non-small cell lung cancer. As DNA, the CDR3 is TGCAGTGTTCTCTCCCAGGGCCCCTCTGGAAACACCATATATTTT. This sequence encodes CSVLSQGPSGNTIYF.